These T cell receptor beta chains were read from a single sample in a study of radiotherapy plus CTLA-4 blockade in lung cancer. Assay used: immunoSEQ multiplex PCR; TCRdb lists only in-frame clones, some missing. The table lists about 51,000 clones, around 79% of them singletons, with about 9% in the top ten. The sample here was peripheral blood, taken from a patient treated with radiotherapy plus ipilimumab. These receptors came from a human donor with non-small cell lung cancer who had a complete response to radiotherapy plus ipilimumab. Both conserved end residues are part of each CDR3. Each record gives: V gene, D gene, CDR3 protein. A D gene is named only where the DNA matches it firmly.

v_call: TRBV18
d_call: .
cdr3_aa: CASSPTGGNSNQPQHF

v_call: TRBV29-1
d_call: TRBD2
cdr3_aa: CSVEENAGGWFF

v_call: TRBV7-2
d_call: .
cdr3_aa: CASRGIAGNQPQHF

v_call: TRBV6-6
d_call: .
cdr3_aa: CASNRGSEGYTF

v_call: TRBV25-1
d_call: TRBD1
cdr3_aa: CASSESGRGGSHQPQHF

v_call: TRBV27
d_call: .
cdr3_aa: CASSKTGGAYEQYF

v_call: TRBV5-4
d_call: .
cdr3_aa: CASSLVAGINYGYTF

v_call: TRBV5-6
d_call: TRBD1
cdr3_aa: CASSLGTGVKAYEQYF

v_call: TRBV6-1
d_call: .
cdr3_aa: CASSQGPTNEKLFF

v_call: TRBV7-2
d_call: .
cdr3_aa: CASRFRDWNTEAFF

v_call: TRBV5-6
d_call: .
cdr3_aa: CASFRNRDRGETQYF

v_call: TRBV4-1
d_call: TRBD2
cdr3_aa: CASSQQREARRELAKNIQYF

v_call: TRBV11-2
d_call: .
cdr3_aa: CASSLEALAEWQQFF

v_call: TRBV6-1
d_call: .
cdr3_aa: CASSEVIDEKLFF

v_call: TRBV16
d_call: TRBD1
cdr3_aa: CASSQPGQGITF

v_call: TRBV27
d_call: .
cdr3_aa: CASSLRQAQKEKLFF

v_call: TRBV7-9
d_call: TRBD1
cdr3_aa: CASSFLLTGRAFF

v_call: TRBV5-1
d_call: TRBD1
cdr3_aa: CASSLLPDSDRATNEKLFF

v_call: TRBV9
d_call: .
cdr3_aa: CASSVVDRTEAFF

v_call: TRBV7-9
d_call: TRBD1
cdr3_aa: CASSLWGQGNYGYTF

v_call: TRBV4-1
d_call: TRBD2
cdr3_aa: CASSQGPTAGVSGQFF

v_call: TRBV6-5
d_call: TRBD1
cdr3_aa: CASSTRTGSPGELFF

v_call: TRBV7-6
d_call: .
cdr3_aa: CASTPGVPRFTF

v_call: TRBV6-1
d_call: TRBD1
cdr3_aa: CASSELSGQAQETQYF